A single sample gave rise to the 23 T cell receptor beta chains below, sequenced in a study of naive and memory T cell subsets. Amplification of ligated cDNA took four PCR rounds with SP2 and nested alpha and beta constant primers. TCRdb redid the calling of the 5' RACE reads with MiXCR, one entry per CDR3 protein. The repertoire holds 55,000 to 65,000 distinct CDR3 sequences, roughly 8.1% seen once, with less than 20% in the top ten. TCR cDNA received a 3' ligated oligonucleotide that carried a UMI. Receptors originate from a female donor in good health.

This rearrangement joins TRBV12-3 or TRBV12-4 to TRBJ2-7; 10 nucleotides agree with TRBD1. This CDR3 is 15 amino acids long. Unmatched junction bases numbered 6, after V lost 4 bases and J lost 3 bases. The DNA of the CDR3 is TGTGCCAGCAGTTACCCAGGGACAGGGGTCTACGAGCAGTACTTC. Encoded protein: CASSYPGTGVYEQYF.

This clonotype came up once. The chain uses TRBV6-1 and TRBJ2-6; 14 positions match TRBD2. The CDR3 totals 19 residues. Looked up from germline, CDR1 is MNHNS and CDR2 is SASEGT. The ends lost 2 bases at V and 2 bases at J; junction bases unmatched: 5. The CDR3 loop reads CASSEKTSGRVTGANVLTF. CDR3 nucleotide sequence: TGTGCCAGCAGTGAAAAGACTAGCGGGAGGGTGACTGGGGCCAACGTCCTGACTTTC.

This clonotype showed up just a few times. The chain has TRBV13 and TRBJ2-7; weak D call: TRBD1 (5 bases). Trimming removed 5 bases from V and 2 bases from J, with 19 bases in between. The CDR3 contains 16 residues. Looked up from germline, CDR1 is PRHDT and CDR2 is FYEKMQ (reference sequence). This chain's CDR3 is CASSPPPLTATYEQYF. Here the CDR3 DNA reads TGTGCCAGCAGCCCCCCCCCTTTGACAGCTACCTACGAGCAGTACTTC.

This clonotype came up many times. The chain employs TRBV28 and TRBJ1-5; no firm D call. CDR1 MDHEN and CDR2 SYDVKM come from the germline V gene. The V and J ends lost 8 bases and 0 bases respectively, with 11 bases between them. The CDR3 runs to 14 residues. CDR3 region: CASGGELSNQPQHF. The CDR3 nucleotides are TGTGCCAGCGGCGGTGAGCTTAGCAATCAGCCCCAGCATTTT.

This clonotype was detected ten times or more. The chain recombines TRBV12-3 or TRBV12-4 with TRBJ1-2; the D is unclear. The ends were cut back, 2 bases at V and 8 bases at J, with 18 bases in the middle. This CDR3 is 15 amino acids long. In DNA form, the CDR3 reads TGTGCCAGCAGTTTATTGGATCCTGACATGGGCGGCTACACCTTC. This encodes CASSLLDPDMGGYTF.

Only a few counts were recorded for this clonotype. This chain links TRBV20-1 with TRBJ2-7, with 7 bases matching TRBD1. Trimming removed 6 bases from V and 3 bases from J; junction bases left unmatched: 5. Germline V CDR1 and CDR2: DFQATT, SNEGSKA (reference sequence). The CDR3 runs to 12 residues. CDR3 nucleotide sequence: TGCAGTGCCCACGACAGGGTCTACGAGCAGTACTTC. This encodes CSAHDRVYEQYF.

The table lists this clonotype with a few counts. CDR3 loop: CSAREVHGEGNQPQHF. Here the CDR3 DNA reads TGCAGTGCTAGAGAAGTTCACGGGGAGGGCAATCAGCCCCAGCATTTT. The V gene is TRBV20-1, the J gene TRBJ1-5; D not resolved. V lost 0 bases to trimming and J lost 2 bases, with 14 bases between them. Germline V gene lookup returns CDR1 DFQATT and CDR2 SNEGSKA (reference sequence). The CDR3 is 16 residues long.

The chain combines TRBV30 with TRBJ2-6, with D unclear. Trimming left V 4 bases short and J 0 bases short, with 16 bases between. CDR3 size: 17 residues. Looked up from germline, CDR1 is GTSNPN and CDR2 is SVGIG (reference sequence). The DNA of the CDR3 is TGTGCCTGGATAGGCCCCGAAATAAGCTCTGGGGCCAACGTCCTGACTTTC. This gives the protein CAWIGPEISSGANVLTF.

The sample holds many counts of this clonotype. V is TRBV29-1 and J is TRBJ1-4; D gene uncertain. The V end lost 7 bases, the J end lost 0 bases, and 15 bases lay between the germline ends. Germline loops: CDR1 SQVTM, CDR2 ANQGSEA. The CDR3 is 15 residues long. The CDR3, as DNA: TGCAGCGCCCGGGGTTTACGTGCAACTAATGAAAAACTGTTTTTT. It is translated as CSARGLRATNEKLFF.

This clonotype was recorded many times. The V gene is TRBV18, the J gene TRBJ1-2; D call uncertain. Germline V gives CDR1 KGHSH, CDR2 LQKENI. This CDR3 contains 15 residues. V was shortened by 3 bases and J by 3 bases, with 14 bases between the two germline ends. The CDR3 sequence is CASSPDGPRYYGYTF. DNA of the CDR3: TGTGCCAGCTCACCGGACGGCCCCCGTTACTATGGCTACACCTTC.

J is TRBJ2-4 and V is TRBV28; 15 bases match TRBD2. Trimming removed 2 bases from V and 14 bases from J; junction bases left unmatched: 7. CDR3 size: 15 residues. Germline V lookup: CDR1 MDHEN, CDR2 SYDVKM. The CDR3 reads CASSLRTSGRVVKYF. The DNA for the CDR3 is TGTGCCAGCAGTTTAAGGACTAGCGGGAGGGTAGTGAAGTACTTC.

This clonotype was detected once. This CDR3 fails to terminate in the conserved phenylalanine or tryptophan, so it likely reflects a read error. The rearrangement uses TRBV11-1 and TRBJ2-3, with 10 bases lining up with TRBD2. From germline, CDR1 is SGHAT and CDR2 FQDESV (reference sequence). This CDR3 is built from 17 residues. With V trimmed by 5 bases and J by 4 bases, 12 bases remained unmatched. The CDR3 DNA is TGTGCCAGCAGCCACCCCGACGGGACTAGCGAACCAGATACGCAGTATCTT. Amino acid sequence: CASSHPDGTSEPDTQYL.

This clonotype occurred many times. V is TRBV29-1 and J is TRBJ2-3; no reliable D call. In germline, CDR1 is SQVTM, CDR2 ANQGSEA. Trimming cost V 7 bases and J 0 bases, with 5 bases left between them. The CDR3 has 11 amino acids. Written as DNA, the CDR3 is TGCAGCGGATCTAGCACAGATACGCAGTATTTT. Protein sequence: CSGSSTDTQYF.

This clonotype has a handful of counts. This chain joins TRBV4-1 and TRBJ2-7; TRBD1 matches 7 bases. The CDR3 runs to 14 residues. In germline, CDR1 is MGHRA, CDR2 YSYEKL. V trimming: 5 bases; J trimming: 1 base; junction bases outside the gene matches: 5. In DNA form, the CDR3 reads TGCGCCAGCAGCTACCGGGACAGATCCTACGAGCAGTACTTC. Encoded protein: CASSYRDRSYEQYF.

In this sample, this clonotype turned up many times. This rearrangement joins TRBV2 to TRBJ1-6; D perhaps matches TRBD1 (5 bases). This CDR3 has 15 residues. Germline V CDR1 and CDR2: SNHLY, FYNNEI. V lost 6 bases, J lost 9 bases, and 18 bases lay in between. CDR3 DNA sequence: TGTGCCAGCAGCGGATTCCGACAGAGGGGTTCACCCCTCCACTTT. As protein: CASSGFRQRGSPLHF.

This clonotype occurred a few times. V and J are TRBV12-3 or TRBV12-4 and TRBJ2-7; 9 nucleotides line up with TRBD2. The CDR3 runs 14 residues. V dropped 7 bases and J dropped 4; count of bases not matched to a gene: 8. Here the CDR3 DNA reads TGTGCCAGCACGCAAGCTAGCGGGATATACGAGCAGTACTTC. Its protein is CASTQASGIYEQYF.

The chain joins TRBV9 to TRBJ2-1, with 11 bases fitting TRBD2. CDR1 is SGDLS and CDR2 is YYNGEE in the germline V gene. Germline trimming cut 4 bases from V and 3 bases from J; bases unmatched to any gene: 6. The CDR3 loop spans 16 amino acids. The chain's CDR3 is CASSSGTSGLYNEQFF. CDR3 nucleotide sequence: TGTGCCAGCAGCTCCGGGACTAGCGGCCTCTACAATGAGCAGTTCTTC.

This clonotype was counted at least ten times. The chain carries TRBV5-5 and TRBJ1-1; D is uncertain. Looked up from germline, CDR1 is SGHKS and CDR2 is YYEKEE (reference sequence). Deletions cut 4 bases from V and 4 bases from J, with 11 bases between. The CDR3 is 13 amino acids. This chain's CDR3 is CASSDGGITEAFF. The CDR3, as DNA: TGTGCCAGCAGCGATGGAGGGATCACTGAAGCTTTCTTT.

CDR3 bases: TGCAGTGCTAGAGATATGAGTCAGTACTTC. Its translation: CSARDMSQYF. V is TRBV20-1 and J is TRBJ2-5, with D uncertain. The CDR3 extends over 10 amino acids. Germline lookup yields CDR1 DFQATT and CDR2 SNEGSKA (reference sequence). V lost 0 bases and J lost 11, with 7 bases in between.

This clonotype was observed a few times. CDR3 region: CASSQEREGSYNEQFF. In nucleotides, the CDR3 is TGTGCCAGCAGCCAAGAACGGGAGGGCTCCTACAATGAGCAGTTCTTC. This rearrangement joins TRBV4-2 to TRBJ2-1, with 8 positions matching TRBD2. The CDR3 sequence is 16 residues long. Germline assignment: CDR1 LGHNA and CDR2 YNFKEQ. The V segment lost 0 bases and the J segment 0 bases; nucleotides outside the gene matches: 1.

The chain has TRBV28 and TRBJ2-6; perhaps TRBD1 as D (6 bases). This CDR3 is 19 amino acids long. The V end lost 6 bases, the J end lost 1 base, and 22 bases lay between the germline ends. Germline assignment: CDR1 MDHEN and CDR2 SYDVKM. The CDR3 reads CASRPLRYRASSGANVLTF. The CDR3 DNA is TGTGCCAGCAGACCATTACGTTACAGGGCTTCGTCTGGGGCCAACGTCCTGACTTTC.

This clonotype was picked up many times. The chain recombines TRBV10-1 with TRBJ2-2; no definite D call. The V gene lost 5 bases and the J gene lost 2 bases, with 6 bases spanning the gap. CDR1 WNHNN and CDR2 SYGVQD come from the germline V gene (reference sequence). This CDR3 is built from 13 residues. The CDR3: CASSRTNTGELFF. CDR3 DNA sequence: TGCGCCAGCAGTCGGACCAACACCGGGGAGCTGTTTTTT.

This clonotype has more than one count but fewer than ten. The V call is TRBV6-4, the J call TRBJ2-3; 11 nucleotides align to TRBD2. The ends lost 3 bases at V and 6 bases at J; junction bases unmatched: 5. The CDR3 is made up of 15 amino acids. CDR1 is MRHNA and CDR2 is SNTAGT in the germline V gene. CDR3 in DNA: TGTGCCAGCAGTGAGTTACTAGCGGGAGTGGATACGCAGTATTTT. Its protein is CASSELLAGVDTQYF.